These T cell receptor beta chains were read from a single sample in a study of T cell responses to AZD1222 COVID-19 vaccine. Libraries were prepared by immunoSEQ multiplex PCR; TCRdb keeps only in-frame clonotypes and omits some of them. This sample carries roughly 28,000 clones, around nine tenths of them seen once, and the ten largest clones take roughly 1.3%. Sequencing used peripheral blood, obtained on day 0 of AZD1222 vaccination. The receptors originated from an adult in good health. The CDR3 runs from the conserved cysteine through the conserved F or W. Each record gives: D gene, J gene, clone size, V gene, CDR3 DNA, CDR3 protein. The D gene is left open where the match is weak. Only part of the rows carry a size: once, few, many, or a class if the clone is expanded.

>-|TRBJ2-5|few|TRBV19
TGTGCCAGTAGTACAGGGATACAAGAGACCCAGTACTTC
CASSTGIQETQYF
>TRBD2|TRBJ2-1|-|TRBV7-7
TGTGCCAGCAGCTTAGAACTAGCGGGGAACAATGAGCAGTTCTTC
CASSLELAGNNEQFF
>TRBD1|TRBJ2-1|-|TRBV19
TGTGCCAGTAGTAGGCCGGACAGGGGGCGAAATGAGCAGTTCTTC
CASSRPDRGRNEQFF
>TRBD2|TRBJ2-7|-|TRBV7-9
TGTGCCAGCGTCGGGGGGTACGAGCAGTACTTC
CASVGGYEQYF
>TRBD2|TRBJ2-2|-|TRBV11-2
TGTGCCAGCAGCTTAATGCTCGGGAGGGCCGGGGAGCTGTTTTTT
CASSLMLGRAGELFF
>-|TRBJ1-1|-|TRBV7-2
TGTGCCAGCAGCTTATGGTGGGGACCCAACACTGAAGCTTTCTTT
CASSLWWGPNTEAFF
>TRBD2|TRBJ2-7|-|TRBV5-1
TGCGCCAGCAGCTTGGCCTCAGGGAGGGCCTACGAGCAGTACTTC
CASSLASGRAYEQYF
>-|TRBJ1-5|-|TRBV4-1
TGCGCCAGCAGCCAAGATGGGGGAGGCCAGCCCCAGCATTTT
CASSQDGGGQPQHF
>-|TRBJ2-3|-|TRBV7-8
TGTGCCAGCAGCTTAATCGGGACCAGCACAGATACGCAGTATTTT
CASSLIGTSTDTQYF
>TRBD2|TRBJ2-1|-|TRBV6-2/TRBV6-3
TGTGCCAGCAGTTTCCGGACTAGCGGGAGGGGGAATGAGCAGTTCTTC
CASSFRTSGRGNEQFF
>-|TRBJ1-2|-|TRBV5-4
TGTGCCAGCAGCTCCCGGATGGAGGGGAACTATGGCTACACCTTC
CASSSRMEGNYGYTF
>-|TRBJ1-4|-|TRBV7-6
TGTGCCACCGAGCTTAGCGCGGGAAATAACGAAAAACTGTTTTTT
CATELSAGNNEKLFF
>-|TRBJ1-3|-|TRBV5-4
TGTGCCAGCAGCCCCGGGACGGCTTCTGGAAACACCATATATTTT
CASSPGTASGNTIYF
>-|TRBJ2-7|-|TRBV6-1
TGTGCCAGCAGTGAACCCCACGAGCAGTACTTC
CASSEPHEQYF
>-|TRBJ2-1|-|TRBV5-1
TGCGCCAGCAGCCCCAGAGCGGCGGCCAGCTCCTACAATGAGCAGTTCTTC
CASSPRAAASSYNEQFF
>-|TRBJ1-5|-|TRBV18
TGTGCCAGCTCCACAGGCAGGCCCTATCAGCCCCAGCATTTT
CASSTGRPYQPQHF
>TRBD1|TRBJ1-1|once|TRBV3-1/TRBV3-2
TGTGCCAGCAGGGGGACAGGGGGCTTCTCGGGGAAGAACACTGAAGCTTTCTTT
CASRGTGGFSGKNTEAFF
>-|TRBJ1-5|once|TRBV19
TGTGCCAGTAGTACCCACTGGGGGAGTAATCAGCCCCAGCATTTT
CASSTHWGSNQPQHF
>-|TRBJ1-2|once|TRBV28
TGTGCCAGCAGTTTATATGCTGGGAGCAGGGGCTATGGCTACACCTTC
CASSLYAGSRGYGYTF
>-|TRBJ2-5|-|TRBV27
TGTGCCAGCAGTTTAGGCGAGACCCAGTACTTC
CASSLGETQYF
>TRBD1|TRBJ1-5|-|TRBV12-5
TGTGCTAGTGGTTTGGTCTGGGGGACAGGGGTTGGGCCCCAGCATTTT
CASGLVWGTGVGPQHF
>TRBD1|TRBJ2-5|-|TRBV6-2/TRBV6-3
TGTGCCAGCAGTGACAGGGTGGAGACCCAGTACTTC
CASSDRVETQYF
>TRBD2|TRBJ2-3|once|TRBV5-1
TGCGCCAGCAGCTCTGATAGCGGGGCAGATACGCAGTATTTT
CASSSDSGADTQYF
>-|TRBJ1-1|-|TRBV28
TGTGCCAGCAGATCTAAAGGGGGGGATGCTTTCTTT
CASRSKGGDAFF
>TRBD2|TRBJ2-2|-|TRBV7-8
TGTGCCAGCAGCTTAGGTGCTAGCGGGCTGACCGGGGAGCTGTTTTTT
CASSLGASGLTGELFF